This TCR beta chain was found in a study of OX40 agonist ivuxolimab in advanced cancers. Overall study context: Mean age approximately 66 years, range roughly 20 to 85; roughly 80% male. There were three patients with partial responses, one having hepatocellular carcinoma and two cutaneous melanoma.

Turning to this clone: Its antigen is undetermined.

Whole-study results and caveats: CD8+ T cells were the subset that, on average, had more expanded clones than CD4+. Low clonal expansion, among the lowest seen, marked partial responders at 0.1-3.0 mg/kg.

The table came from immunoSEQ multiplex PCR; TCRdb's copy has only in-frame clones and leaves some out. The sample has about 96,000 clones, around 91% seen once; the top ten hold about 1.6%. The CDR3 spans 12 residues. Looked up from germline, CDR1 is SEHNR and CDR2 is FQNEAQ (reference sequence). The V end was cut by 1 base, the J end by 10 bases, with 9 bases between. This receptor was taken from an adult with an advanced solid tumor such as melanoma, head and neck, liver or kidney cancer. The chain has TRBV7-9 and TRBJ2-3; D not resolved. Sample: CD4+ or CD8+ T cells sorted from blood, taken in a trial of the OX40 agonist ivuxolimab. The CDR3 region is CASSLDRFAQYF. The DNA for the CDR3 is TGTGCCAGCAGCTTAGACCGGTTCGCGCAGTATTTT.